Detailed here is one TCR beta chain. The sample is drawn from a study of blood T cell repertoires in COVID-19. In the study overall: COVID-19 samples collected from the United States, Italy and Spain covered acute and convalescent phases. Sample material is recorded as cDNA or gDNA derived from T cells, B-cell-depleted T cells, or PBMCs.

Study processing details: Reference gene primer amplification yielded estimated nucleated cell counts. Sequenced by immunoSEQ multiplex PCR; TCRdb stores in-frame clones only, minus some. V and J calls and clone size are given by that table; D and trimming were obtained from the DNA. The sample yields 65,000 to 95,000 clones, approximately 91% seen once. Per the germline V gene, CDR1 is LNHNV and CDR2 is YYDKDF (reference sequence). Trimming took off 2 bases at V and 7 bases at J, with 14 bases between the two ends. CDR3 length: 14 residues. The Seattle patients, enrolled during active infection, were followed longitudinally.

The chain links TRBV15 to TRBJ1-2, with D possibly matching TRBD1 (5 bases). Input material: peripheral blood. This receptor was obtained from a man aged 50-60 years with COVID-19, enrolled during active disease. CDR3 residues: CATSRPGGAIGYTF. The CDR3 DNA follows: TGTGCCACCAGCAGACCGGGGGGAGCTATTGGCTACACCTTC. The complete variable domain, with remaining parts taken from reference TRBV15 and TRBJ1-2, reads DAMVIQNPRYQVTQFGKPVTLSCSQTLNHNVMYWYQQKSSQAPKLLFHYYDKDFNNEADTPDNFQSRRPNTSFCFLDIRSPGLGDTAMYLCATSRPGGAIGYTFGSGTRLTVV.